This T cell receptor beta chain was documented in a study of blood T cell repertoires in COVID-19. Study-level information: The United States, Italy and Spain provided the acute and convalescent COVID-19 samples.

Patients of the Seattle cohort, enrolled during active infection, were followed longitudinally. Repertoires were generated with immunoSEQ multiplex PCR, while TCRdb's copy carries only in-frame clones and drops some. Among about 300,000 clones listed, roughly 86% were seen once. CDR3 length equals 14 residues. The germline V gene has CDR1 LGHDT and CDR2 YNNKEL (reference sequence). The V gene lost 1 base and the J gene lost 5 bases, with 11 bases spanning the gap. The specimen was peripheral blood. This chain links TRBV3-1 (or the pseudogene TRBV3-2) with TRBJ1-1, with D tentatively TRBD1 (5 bases). This sequence was found in a woman in her 30s with COVID-19, enrolled during active disease. CDR3 loop: CASSQGRAGTEAFF. The DNA of the CDR3 is TGTGCCAGCAGCCAAGGACGAGCAGGGACTGAAGCTTTCTTT.